The T cell receptor beta chain under discussion was sequenced for a study of CD8 T cells in Susac syndrome. The study, taken as a whole, reports: It was acknowledged in the study that the number of individuals who were included in its TCR sequencing and HLA analysis was relatively small.

FACS was used to enrich TEMRA cells, whereas the CD8+ and CD4+ T cells were obtained by negative isolation. RNA amounts of roughly 0.45 to 1 ug underwent reverse transcription with random hexamers. Amplification of TCR beta CDR3 across 54 Vbeta and 13 Jbeta was performed with immunoSEQ multiplex PCR. TCRdb reprocessed the immunoSEQ multiplex PCR reads with MiXCR, giving one entry per CDR3 protein. The table lists some 18,000 distinct CDR3 sequences, around 95% of them singletons. To note about this clonotype: Its antigen is undetermined.

Sequenced: CD8+ T cells from PBMCs. This receptor was obtained from a human donor in good health.

CDR3 sequence: CASSLGQGLANYGYTF. In nucleotides, the CDR3 is TGTGCCAGCAGCTTAGGACAGGGCCTAGCTAACTATGGCTACACCTTC. The V and J genes are TRBV7-9 and TRBJ1-2; 7 bases line up with TRBD1. Germline values: CDR1 SEHNR, CDR2 FQNEAQ (reference sequence). This CDR3 has 16 amino acids. Trimming took 1 base from V and 0 from J; bases not matched to a gene: 5. Variable domain in full (rest from reference TRBV7-9 and TRBJ1-2): DTGVSQNPRHKITKRGQNVTFRCDPISEHNRLYWYRQTLGQGPEFLTYFQNEAQLEKSRLLSDRFSAERPKGSFSTLEIQRTEQGDSAMYLCASSLGQGLANYGYTFGSGTRLTVV.